This TCR beta chain derives from a study of CD8+ T cells in alopecia areata. The study's findings and limits: Scalp clonality and expanded CD8+ clones among the top 100 were significantly decreased by tofacitinib. In scalp and blood, many expanded lesional clones persisted during tofacitinib. Higher clonality than in normal scalp was seen in lesional scalp, especially alopecia totalis/universalis.

Looked up from germline, CDR1 is MGHDK and CDR2 is SYGVNS. The CDR3 runs to 12 residues. Deletions cut 3 bases from V and 10 bases from J, with 13 bases between. RNA extraction was followed by reverse transcription into cDNA, which acted as the sequencing template. Profiled with immunoSEQ multiplex PCR; TCRdb holds only in-frame clones, not every one. The top ten hold 3.3% of the sample, which has more than 150,000 clones, 60% to 70% seen once. Specified treatment: oral pan-JAK inhibitor, 5-10 mg twice daily. As part of sample collection, lesional scalp punch biopsies and peripheral blood were taken from alopecia areata patients. To note about this clone: The antigen remains unidentified.

The sequencing used CD4+ T cells sorted from blood, collected at week 4, from a patient treated with tofacitinib. This rearrangement joins TRBV25-1 to TRBJ2-7; D possibly uses TRBD1 or TRBD2 (5 bases each). The source of this sequence is a human donor with alopecia areata. CDR3 protein: CASSDWGRHQYF. The CDR3 DNA reads as TGTGCCAGCAGTGACTGGGGACGGCATCAGTACTTC.